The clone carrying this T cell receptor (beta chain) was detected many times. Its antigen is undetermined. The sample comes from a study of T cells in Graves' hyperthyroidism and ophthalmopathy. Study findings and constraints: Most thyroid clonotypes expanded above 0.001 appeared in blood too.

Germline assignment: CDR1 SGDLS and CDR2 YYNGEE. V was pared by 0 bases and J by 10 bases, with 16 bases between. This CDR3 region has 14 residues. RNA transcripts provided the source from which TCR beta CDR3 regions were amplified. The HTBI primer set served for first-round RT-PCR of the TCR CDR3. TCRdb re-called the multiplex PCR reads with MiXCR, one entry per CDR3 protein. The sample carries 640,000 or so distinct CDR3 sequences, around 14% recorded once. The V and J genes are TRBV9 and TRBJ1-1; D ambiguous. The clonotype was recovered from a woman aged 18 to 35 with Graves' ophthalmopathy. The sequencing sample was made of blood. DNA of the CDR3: TGTGCCAGCAGCGTAGAAGGCTTTGGGAGAGCAGCTTTCTTT. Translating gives CASSVEGFGRAAFF.